The entry below describes one T cell receptor (beta chain). The antigen this receptor binds is unknown. No qualities accompany the bases; no much larger clone lies one base away. Inclusive of the bounding cysteine and phenylalanine, the CDR3 is 12 residues long. This entry keeps only the CDR3 DNA: 36 bases, framed from base 1. V is cut by 6 bases and J by 5 bases, and the space between the germline ends is 10 bases. From a lookup of the germline V gene, CDR1 and CDR2 are SGHAT and FQNNGV. The sample comes from a study of blood T cell repertoires in COVID-19 (dated by TCRdb to 2019 to 2021). Broadly, across the study: Collaborator samples came from the United States, Italy and Spain and covered acute and convalescent phases of COVID-19. Subjects who had been exposed to COVID-19, were actively infected with it, or had recovered from it provided the deeply sampled blood TCRbeta repertoires that made up the dataset. A de-identified subject ID, COVID-19 status, age in years and sex were almost always included in the sample metadata. The material from the prospective study consisted of cDNA or gDNA derived from T cells, B-cell-depleted T cells, or PBMCs. The repertoires were released in a freely available public database meant as a resource for research on the immune response to SARS-CoV-2. The samples were drawn from two sources: the first 160 participants of the ongoing ImmuneRACE study, and over 1,000 subjects contributed by 6 global collaborators. Where available, HLA class I and class II types were obtained from metadata supplied by the sample provider rather than from assay-based typing.

Overall study results and their limits: The amount of clinical and demographic metadata varied by source and participant and was provided uncurated.

Collaborating institutions collected whole blood in K2EDTA tubes following their own protocols. For TCRbeta analysis, collaborators shipped samples as frozen whole blood, isolated PBMCs, or DNA extracted from either of those sample types. TCRbeta CDR3 regions were amplified from genomic DNA using the immunoSEQ Assay, a bias-controlled multiplex PCR. Turning to the authors' computational methods: Within the assay, amplification of reference gene primers was used to estimate how many nucleated cells each sample contained. To quantify the absolute abundance of each unique TCRbeta CDR3 rearrangement, sequence reads were collapsed and filtered. For each sample, productive Simpson clonality was calculated as the square root of Simpson's diversity index over productive rearrangements. TCRdb carries this immuneACCESS record with in-frame sequences only. Its versions omit some clonotypes, under half of them owing to an unresolved V gene in the studies checked, with the rest unexplained. D and trimming come from the DNA, and the V and J calls and clone size come from that table. The sample has some 78,000 clones on record, around 80% of them singletons. The biggest ten clones account for around 5.8% of the sample.

The chain is encoded by TRBV11-2 joined to TRBJ2-5; a confident D gene designation cannot be given. This receptor was obtained from a man in his fifties or sixties with active or convalescent COVID-19. What was sequenced was peripheral blood. The DNA is TGTGCCAGCAGACCCGCCGGTGAGACCCAGTACTTC. It is translated as CASRPAGETQYF.